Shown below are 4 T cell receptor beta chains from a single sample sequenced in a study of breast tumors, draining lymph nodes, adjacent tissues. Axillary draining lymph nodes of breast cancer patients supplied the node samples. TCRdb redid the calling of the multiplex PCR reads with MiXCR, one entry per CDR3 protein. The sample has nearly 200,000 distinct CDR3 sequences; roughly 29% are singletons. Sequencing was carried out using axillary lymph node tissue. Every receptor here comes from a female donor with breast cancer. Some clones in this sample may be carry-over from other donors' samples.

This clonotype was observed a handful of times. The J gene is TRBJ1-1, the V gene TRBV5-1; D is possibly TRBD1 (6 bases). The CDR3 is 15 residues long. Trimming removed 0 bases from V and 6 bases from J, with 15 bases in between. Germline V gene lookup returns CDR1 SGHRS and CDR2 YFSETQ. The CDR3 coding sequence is TGCGCCAGCAGCTTGGGCGGGGGGCCCCTTGCTGAAGCTTTCTTT. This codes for CASSLGGGPLAEAFF.

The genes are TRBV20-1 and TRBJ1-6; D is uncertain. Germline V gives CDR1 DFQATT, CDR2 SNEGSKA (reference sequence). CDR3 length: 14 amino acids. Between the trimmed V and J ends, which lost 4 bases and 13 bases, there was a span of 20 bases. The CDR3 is CSANSGDIGSPLHF. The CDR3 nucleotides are TGCAGTGCTAATAGCGGGGATATCGGTTCCCCCCTCCACTTT.

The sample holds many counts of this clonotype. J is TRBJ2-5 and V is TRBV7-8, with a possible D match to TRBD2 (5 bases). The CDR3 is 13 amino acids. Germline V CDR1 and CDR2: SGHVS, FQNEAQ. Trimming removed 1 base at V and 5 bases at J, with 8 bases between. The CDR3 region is CASSLVDYETQYF. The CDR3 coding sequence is TGTGCCAGCAGCTTAGTTGACTACGAGACCCAGTACTTC.

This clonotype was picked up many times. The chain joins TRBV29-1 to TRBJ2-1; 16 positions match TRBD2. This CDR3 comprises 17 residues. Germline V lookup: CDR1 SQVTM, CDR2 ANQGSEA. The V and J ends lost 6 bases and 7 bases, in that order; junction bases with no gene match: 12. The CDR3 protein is CSVPGLAGGLSGNEQFF. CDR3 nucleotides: TGCAGCGTCCCGGGACTAGCGGGGGGGCTTTCGGGGAATGAGCAGTTCTTC.